What follows describes a single T cell receptor (beta chain). This record belongs to a study of beta chain features in type 1 diabetes. Unmatched junction bases numbered 0, after V lost 6 bases and J lost 1 base. Looked up from germline, CDR1 is ENHRY and CDR2 is SYGVKD. The CDR3 contains 13 residues. On average, the one heparinised blood draw given by each donor was about 100 mL. Sorting of CD4+ naive, central memory, regulatory and stem cell-like memory cells was performed via CD45RO/CCR7/CD25/CD127/CD95/CD27. Investigators reverse transcribed all isolated RNA, so they sequenced expressed TCRB transcripts. The assay was immunoSEQ multiplex PCR, and TCRdb's table has in-frame clones only and misses some. The sample shows some 63,000 clones, about three fifths of them seen only once.

This TCR derives from a woman between 18 and 29 years old in good health. The chain is built from TRBV10-3 and TRBJ2-1, with TRBD1 matching 7 bases. The sample comprised Tregs from blood. CDR3 DNA: TGTGCCATCAGGACAGGGTCCTACAATGAGCAGTTCTTC. Translated: CAIRTGSYNEQFF.